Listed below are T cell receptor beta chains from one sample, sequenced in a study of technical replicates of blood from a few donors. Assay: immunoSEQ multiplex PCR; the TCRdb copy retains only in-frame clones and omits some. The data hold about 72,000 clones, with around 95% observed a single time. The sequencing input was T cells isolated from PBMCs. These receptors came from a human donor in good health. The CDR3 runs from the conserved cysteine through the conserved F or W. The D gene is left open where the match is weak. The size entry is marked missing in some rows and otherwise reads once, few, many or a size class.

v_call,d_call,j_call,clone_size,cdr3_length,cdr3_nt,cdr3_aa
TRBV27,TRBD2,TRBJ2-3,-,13,TGTGCCAGCAGTCGGGGGGGCACAGATACGCAGTATTTT,CASSRGGTDTQYF
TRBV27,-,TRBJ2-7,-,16,TGTGCCAGCAGTTTATCCCGGATTGGGCTATCCTACGAGCAGTACTTC,CASSLSRIGLSYEQYF
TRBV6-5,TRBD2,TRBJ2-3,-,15,TGTGCCAGCAGTTCCCTAGCGGGGAGCACAGATACGCAGTATTTT,CASSSLAGSTDTQYF
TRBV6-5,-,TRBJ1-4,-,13,TGTGCCAGCAGTTACGACAGCTCCGAAAAACTGTTTTTT,CASSYDSSEKLFF
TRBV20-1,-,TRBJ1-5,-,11,TGCAGTGCTAGAAACCAGGGTGAGAGGCATTTT,CSARNQGERHF
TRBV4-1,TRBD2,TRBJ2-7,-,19,TGCGCCAGCAGCCAATTTGGGGAAGGACTAGCGAGACCCTCCTACGAGCAGTACTTC,CASSQFGEGLARPSYEQYF
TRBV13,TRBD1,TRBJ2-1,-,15,TGTGCCAGCACCACCAGGGGGCAAGCTTACAATGAGCAGTTCTTC,CASTTRGQAYNEQFF
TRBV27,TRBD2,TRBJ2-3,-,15,TGTGCCAGCAGGCTAGCGGGGGGGGTCACAGATACGCAGTATTTT,CASRLAGGVTDTQYF
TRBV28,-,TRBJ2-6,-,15,TGTGCCAGCAGTTTTCCCAGCTCTGGGGCCAACGTCCTGACTTTC,CASSFPSSGANVLTF
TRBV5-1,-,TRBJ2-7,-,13,TGCGCCAGCAGCCCTACGACAGGCTACGAGCAGTACTTC,CASSPTTGYEQYF
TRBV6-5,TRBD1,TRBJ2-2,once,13,TGTGCCAGCAGGGACAGGGTCGGCGGGGAGCTGTTTTTT,CASRDRVGGELFF
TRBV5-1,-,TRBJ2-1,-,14,TGCGCCAGCAGCTTAGGTCAGGGAGGCGATGAGCAGTTCTTC,CASSLGQGGDEQFF
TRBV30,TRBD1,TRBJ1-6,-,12,TGTGCCTGGAACAGGGGGGACTCACCCCTCCACTTT,CAWNRGDSPLHF
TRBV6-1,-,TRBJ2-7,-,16,TGTGCCAGCAGTGAAGACTGGGCAGGGGGGCGTTGCGAGCAGTACTTC,CASSEDWAGGRCEQYF
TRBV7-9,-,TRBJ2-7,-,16,TGTGCCAGCAGCCGGCCGGGAGACGCTTACTCCTACGAGCAGTACTTC,CASSRPGDAYSYEQYF
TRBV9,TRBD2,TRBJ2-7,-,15,TGTGCCAGCAGCGTAGGACTAGCGACCTCCTACGAGCAGTACTTC,CASSVGLATSYEQYF
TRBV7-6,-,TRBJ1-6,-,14,TGTGCCAGCAGCTTAGGGCGGGGAGGGTCACCCCTCCACTTT,CASSLGRGGSPLHF
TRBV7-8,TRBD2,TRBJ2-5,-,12,TGTGCCAGCAGCAGCGGGGCAGAGACCCAGTACTTC,CASSSGAETQYF
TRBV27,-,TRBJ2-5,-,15,TGTGCCAGCAGTTCCGAGCGCCCGTACCAAGAGACCCAGTACTTC,CASSSERPYQETQYF
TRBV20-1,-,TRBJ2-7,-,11,TGCAGTGCTACTAGTAGCCACGAGCAGTACTTC,CSATSSHEQYF
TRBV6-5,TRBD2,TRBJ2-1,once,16,TGTGCCAGCAGTTATAAACCGGGACTAGCCTACAATGAGCAGTTCTTC,CASSYKPGLAYNEQFF
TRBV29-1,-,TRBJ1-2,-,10,TGCAGCGTTGAAGAGCGTGGCTACACCTTC,CSVEERGYTF
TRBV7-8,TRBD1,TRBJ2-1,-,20,TGTGCCAGCAGCCTAATCTCCGGGACAGGGTCGCTGAGCTCCTACAATGAGCAGTTCTTC,CASSLISGTGSLSSYNEQFF
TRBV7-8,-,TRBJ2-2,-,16,TGTGCCAGCAGCGCCCGGACAGTAACTTATTCCGGGGAGCTGTTTTTT,CASSARTVTYSGELFF
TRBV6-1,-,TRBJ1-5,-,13,TGTGCCAGCAGTGAAGACGGGGATCAGCCCCAGCATTTT,CASSEDGDQPQHF
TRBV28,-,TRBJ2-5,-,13,TGTGCCAGCAGTTTTCAGGGCAGAGAGACCCAGTACTTC,CASSFQGRETQYF
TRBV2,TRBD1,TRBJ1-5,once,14,TGTGCCAGCAGTGTGGATGCCGGGACAGTTTTAATGCATTTT,CASSVDAGTVLMHF
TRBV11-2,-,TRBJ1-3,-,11,TGTGCCAGCAGCTTTCATGTCACCATATATTTT,CASSFHVTIYF